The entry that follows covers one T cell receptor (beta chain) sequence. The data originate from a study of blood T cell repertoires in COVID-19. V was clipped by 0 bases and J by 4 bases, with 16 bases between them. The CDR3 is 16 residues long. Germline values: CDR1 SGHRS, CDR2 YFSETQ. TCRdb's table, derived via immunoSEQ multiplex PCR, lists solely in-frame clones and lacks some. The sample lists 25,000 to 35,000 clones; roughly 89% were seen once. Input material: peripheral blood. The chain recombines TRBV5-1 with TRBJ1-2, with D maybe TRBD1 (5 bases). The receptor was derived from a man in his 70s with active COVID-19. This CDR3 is CASSLGRTGGAYGYTF. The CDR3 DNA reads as TGCGCCAGCAGCTTGGGCCGGACGGGAGGGGCCTATGGCTACACCTTC.